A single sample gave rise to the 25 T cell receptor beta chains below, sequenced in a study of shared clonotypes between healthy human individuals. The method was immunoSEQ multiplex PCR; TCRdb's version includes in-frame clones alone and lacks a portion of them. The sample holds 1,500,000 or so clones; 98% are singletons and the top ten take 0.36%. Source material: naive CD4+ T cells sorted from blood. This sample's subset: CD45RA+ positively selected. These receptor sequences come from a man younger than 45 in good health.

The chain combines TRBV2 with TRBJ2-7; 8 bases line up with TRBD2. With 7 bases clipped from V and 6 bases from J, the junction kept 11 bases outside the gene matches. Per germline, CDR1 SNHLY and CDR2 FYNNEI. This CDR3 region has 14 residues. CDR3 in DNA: TGTGCCAGCATGACCAGCGGGAGCGCCTCCGAGCAGTACTTC. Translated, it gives CASMTSGSASEQYF.

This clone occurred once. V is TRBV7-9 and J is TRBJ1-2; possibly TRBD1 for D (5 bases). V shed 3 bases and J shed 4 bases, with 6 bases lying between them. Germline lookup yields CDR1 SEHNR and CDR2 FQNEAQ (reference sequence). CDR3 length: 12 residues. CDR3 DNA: TGTGCCAGCAGCTTCGACAGCTATGGCTACACCTTC. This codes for CASSFDSYGYTF.

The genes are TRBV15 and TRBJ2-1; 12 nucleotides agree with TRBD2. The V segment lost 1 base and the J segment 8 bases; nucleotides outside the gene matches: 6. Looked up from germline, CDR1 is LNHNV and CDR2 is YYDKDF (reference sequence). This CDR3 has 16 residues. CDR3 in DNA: TGTGCCACCAGCAGAGTTGCTAGCGGGAGGGCATATGAGCAGTTCTTC. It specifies CATSRVASGRAYEQFF.

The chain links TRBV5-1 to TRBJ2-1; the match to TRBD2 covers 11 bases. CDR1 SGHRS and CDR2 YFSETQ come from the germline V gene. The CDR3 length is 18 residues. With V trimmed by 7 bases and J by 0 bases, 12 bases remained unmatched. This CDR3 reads CASRPGLADHGSYNEQFF. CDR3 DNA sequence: TGCGCCAGCCGCCCGGGACTAGCGGACCACGGCTCCTACAATGAGCAGTTCTTC.

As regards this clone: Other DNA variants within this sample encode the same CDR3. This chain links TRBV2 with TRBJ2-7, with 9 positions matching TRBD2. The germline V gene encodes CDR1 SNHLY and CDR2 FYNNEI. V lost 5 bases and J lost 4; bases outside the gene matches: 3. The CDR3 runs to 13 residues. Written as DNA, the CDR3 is TGTGCCAGCAGTAGCGGGAGGATATACGAGCAGTACTTC. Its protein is CASSSGRIYEQYF.

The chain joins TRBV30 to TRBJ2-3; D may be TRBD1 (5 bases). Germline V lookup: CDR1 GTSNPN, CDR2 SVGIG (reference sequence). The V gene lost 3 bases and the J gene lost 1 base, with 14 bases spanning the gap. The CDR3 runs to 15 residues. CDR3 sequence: CAWRPGQGRTDTQYF. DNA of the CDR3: TGTGCCTGGAGACCTGGACAAGGCCGCACAGATACGCAGTATTTT.

The CDR3 protein is CASSGGYNEKLFF. The CDR3 bases are TGTGCCAGCAGTGGAGGATATAATGAAAAACTGTTTTTT. The V call is TRBV25-1, the J call TRBJ1-4; unclear D gene. This CDR3 is 13 amino acids long. Deletions cut 4 bases from V and 4 bases from J, with 7 bases between. Germline loops: CDR1 MGHDK, CDR2 SYGVNS.

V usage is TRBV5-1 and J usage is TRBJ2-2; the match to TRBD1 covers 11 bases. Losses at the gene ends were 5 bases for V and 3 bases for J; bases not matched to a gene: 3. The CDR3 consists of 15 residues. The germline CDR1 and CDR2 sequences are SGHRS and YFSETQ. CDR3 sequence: CASRGTGGYTGELFF. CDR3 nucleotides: TGCGCCAGCAGAGGGACAGGGGGATACACCGGGGAGCTGTTTTTT.

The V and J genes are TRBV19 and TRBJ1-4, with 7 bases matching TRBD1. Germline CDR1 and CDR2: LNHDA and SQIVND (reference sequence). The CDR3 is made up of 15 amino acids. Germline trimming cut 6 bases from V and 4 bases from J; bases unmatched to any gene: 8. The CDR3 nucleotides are TGTGCCAGTAGACGGTTACAGGGGATTAATGAAAAACTGTTTTTT. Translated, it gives CASRRLQGINEKLFF.

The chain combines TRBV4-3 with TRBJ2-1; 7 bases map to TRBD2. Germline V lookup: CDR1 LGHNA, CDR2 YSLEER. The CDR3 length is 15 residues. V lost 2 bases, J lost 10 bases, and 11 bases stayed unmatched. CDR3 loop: CASSQPGGGIEEQFF. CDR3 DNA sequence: TGCGCCAGCAGCCAACCCGGGGGAGGGATAGAGGAGCAGTTCTTC.

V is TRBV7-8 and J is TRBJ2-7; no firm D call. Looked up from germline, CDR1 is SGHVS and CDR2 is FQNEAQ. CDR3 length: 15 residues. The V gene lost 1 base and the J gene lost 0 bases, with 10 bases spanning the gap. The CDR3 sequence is CASSLGAKDSYEQYF. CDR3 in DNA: TGTGCCAGCAGCTTAGGGGCGAAGGACTCCTACGAGCAGTACTTC.

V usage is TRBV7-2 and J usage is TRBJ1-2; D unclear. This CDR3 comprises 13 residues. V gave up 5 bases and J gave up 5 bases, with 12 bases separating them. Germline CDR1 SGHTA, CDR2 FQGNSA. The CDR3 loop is CASSLGLGYGYTF. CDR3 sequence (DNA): TGTGCCAGCAGCCTTGGCCTCGGGTATGGCTACACCTTC.

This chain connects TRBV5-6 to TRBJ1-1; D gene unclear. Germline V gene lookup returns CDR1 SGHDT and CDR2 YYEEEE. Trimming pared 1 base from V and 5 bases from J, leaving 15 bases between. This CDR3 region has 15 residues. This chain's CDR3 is CASSLLWWRGTEAFF. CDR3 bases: TGTGCCAGCAGCTTGTTGTGGTGGAGAGGTACTGAAGCTTTCTTT.

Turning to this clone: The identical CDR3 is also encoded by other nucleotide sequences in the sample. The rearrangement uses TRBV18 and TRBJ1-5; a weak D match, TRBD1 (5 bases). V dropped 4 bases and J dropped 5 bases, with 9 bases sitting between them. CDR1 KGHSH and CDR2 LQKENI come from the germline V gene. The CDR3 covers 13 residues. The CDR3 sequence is CASSQGFDQPQHF. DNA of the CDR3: TGTGCCAGCTCACAGGGGTTCGATCAGCCCCAGCATTTT.

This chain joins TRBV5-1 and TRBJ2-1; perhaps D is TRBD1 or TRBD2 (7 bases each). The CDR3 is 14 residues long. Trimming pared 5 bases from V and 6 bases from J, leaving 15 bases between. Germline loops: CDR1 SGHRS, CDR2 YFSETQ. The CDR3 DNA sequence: TGCGCCAGCAGAGGGGGCGGGAGTGGCAATGAGCAGTTCTTC. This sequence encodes CASRGGGSGNEQFF.

CDR3 coding DNA: TGTGCCATCAGTGAGTATCACAGTTATAGCAATCAGCCCCAGCATTTT. Translation gives CAISEYHSYSNQPQHF. The chain joins TRBV10-3 to TRBJ1-5; D is unresolved. V dropped 1 base and J dropped 0 bases, with 10 bases sitting between them. The germline gives CDR1 ENHRY, CDR2 SYGVKD. The CDR3 is 16 amino acids.

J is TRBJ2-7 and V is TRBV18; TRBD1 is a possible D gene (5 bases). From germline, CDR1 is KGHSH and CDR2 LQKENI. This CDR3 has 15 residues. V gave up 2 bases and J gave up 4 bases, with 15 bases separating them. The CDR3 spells CASSPWSGPGYEQYF. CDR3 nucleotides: TGTGCCAGCTCACCATGGTCGGGTCCAGGGTACGAGCAGTACTTC.

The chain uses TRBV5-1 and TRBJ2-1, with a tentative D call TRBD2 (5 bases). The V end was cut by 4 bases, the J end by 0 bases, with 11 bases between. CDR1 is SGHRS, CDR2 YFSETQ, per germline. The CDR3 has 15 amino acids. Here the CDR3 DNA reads TGCGCCAGCAGCGCCACTAGGAGCTCCTACAATGAGCAGTTCTTC. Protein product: CASSATRSSYNEQFF.

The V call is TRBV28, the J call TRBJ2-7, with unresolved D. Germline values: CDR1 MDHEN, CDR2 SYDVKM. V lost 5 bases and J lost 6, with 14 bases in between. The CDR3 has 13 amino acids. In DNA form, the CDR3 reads TGTGCCAGCAGTAGAGATTACTTGGGCGAGCAGTACTTC. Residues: CASSRDYLGEQYF.

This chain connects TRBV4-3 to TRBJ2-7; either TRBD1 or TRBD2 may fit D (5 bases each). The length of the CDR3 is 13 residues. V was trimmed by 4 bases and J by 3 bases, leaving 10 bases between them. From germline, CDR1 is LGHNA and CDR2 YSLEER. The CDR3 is CASSRDGGYEQYF. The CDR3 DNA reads TGCGCCAGCAGCCGGGACGGCGGCTACGAGCAGTACTTC.

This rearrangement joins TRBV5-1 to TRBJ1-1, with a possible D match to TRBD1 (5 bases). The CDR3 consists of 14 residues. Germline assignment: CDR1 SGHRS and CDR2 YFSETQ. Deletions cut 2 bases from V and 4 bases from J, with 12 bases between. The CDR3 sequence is CASSLQAMGTEAFF. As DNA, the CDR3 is TGCGCCAGCAGCTTACAGGCTATGGGCACTGAAGCTTTCTTT.

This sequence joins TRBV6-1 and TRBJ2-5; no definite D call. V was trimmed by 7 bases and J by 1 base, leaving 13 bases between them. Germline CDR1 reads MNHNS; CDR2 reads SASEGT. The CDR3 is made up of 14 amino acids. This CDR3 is CASTPGQIQETQYF. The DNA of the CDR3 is TGTGCCAGCACCCCGGGCCAGATCCAAGAGACCCAGTACTTC.

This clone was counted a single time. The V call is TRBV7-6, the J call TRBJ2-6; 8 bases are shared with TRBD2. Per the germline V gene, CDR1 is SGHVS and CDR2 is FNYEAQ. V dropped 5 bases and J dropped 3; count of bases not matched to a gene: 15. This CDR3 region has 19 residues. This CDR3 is CASSPRWSGSLVGANVLTF. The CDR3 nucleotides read TGTGCCAGCAGCCCGCGCTGGAGCGGGAGTCTGGTTGGGGCCAACGTCCTGACTTTC.

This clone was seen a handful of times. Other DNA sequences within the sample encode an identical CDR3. CDR3 DNA sequence: TGCGCCAGCAGCTTGACTAGCGGGAGCTCCTACGAGCAGTACTTC. Translating it yields CASSLTSGSSYEQYF. V is TRBV5-1 and J is TRBJ2-7; 11 nucleotides line up with TRBD2. After removal of 1 base from V and 0 bases from J, the junction contained 0 bases not matched to a gene. CDR1 and CDR2 from the germline V gene are SGHRS and YFSETQ. The CDR3 is made up of 15 amino acids. Full variable domain (rest looked up from reference TRBV5-1 and TRBJ2-7): KAGVTQTPRYLIKTRGQQVTLSCSPISGHRSVSWYQQTPGQGLQFLFEYFSETQRNKGNFPGRFSGRQFSNSRSEMNVSTLELGDSALYLCASSLTSGSSYEQYFGPGTRLTVT.

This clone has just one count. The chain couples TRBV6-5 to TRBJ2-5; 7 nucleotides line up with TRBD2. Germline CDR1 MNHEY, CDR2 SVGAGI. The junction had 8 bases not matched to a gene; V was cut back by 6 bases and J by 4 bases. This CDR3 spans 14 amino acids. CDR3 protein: CASSPTSAGETQYF. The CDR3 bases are TGTGCCAGCAGCCCAACTAGCGCGGGAGAGACCCAGTACTTC.